The next 10 T cell receptor beta chains were all read from a single sample in a study of blood T cell repertoires in COVID-19. Assay: immunoSEQ multiplex PCR; the TCRdb copy retains only in-frame clones and omits some. The repertoire holds under 400,000 clones, with about nine tenths as singletons. The sample comprised peripheral blood. Receptor source: a woman aged 55-70 years with COVID-19, enrolled during active disease.

CDR3 nucleotide sequence: TGTGCCATCAGTGAGAGGGGAGGGAACACTGAAGCTTTCTTT. Translation gives CAISERGGNTEAFF. The J gene is TRBJ1-1, the V gene TRBV10-3, with a possible D match to TRBD1 (5 bases). The V end was cut by 2 bases, the J end by 1 base, with 8 bases between. The CDR3 totals 14 residues. The germline gives CDR1 ENHRY, CDR2 SYGVKD.

The chain is built from TRBV19 and TRBJ2-1, with D perhaps TRBD2 (5 bases). CDR3 size: 11 residues. Germline V gives CDR1 LNHDA, CDR2 SQIVND (reference sequence). Trimming shortened V by 9 bases and J by 8 bases, and 11 bases separated the two germline ends. Here the CDR3 reads CASRRRDEQFF. CDR3 coding DNA: TGTGCCAGCCGCCGGCGGGATGAGCAGTTCTTC.

About this clone itself: Other DNA sequences from this sample encode an identical CDR3 as well. The chain couples TRBV5-1 to TRBJ1-1; 7 bases match TRBD1. The germline CDR1 and CDR2 sequences are SGHRS and YFSETQ. The CDR3 length is 13 residues. With V trimmed by 4 bases and J by 2 bases, 2 bases remained unmatched. The CDR3 sequence is CASSRTGNTEAFF. CDR3 coding DNA: TGCGCCAGCAGCAGGACAGGAAACACTGAAGCTTTCTTT.

DNA of the CDR3: TGTGCCAGCTCACTCTCTGGGGGGGTAATGAACACTGAAGCTTTCTTT. This encodes CASSLSGGVMNTEAFF. The rearrangement joins TRBV18 to TRBJ1-1; tentative D call: TRBD1 (5 bases). The germline gives CDR1 KGHSH, CDR2 LQKENI. Trimming stripped 4 bases from V and 0 bases from J, with 15 bases between. This CDR3 spans 16 amino acids.

The chain recombines TRBV28 with TRBJ2-3; TRBD2 is a possible D gene (6 bases). The CDR3 is made up of 15 amino acids. Trimming pared 2 bases from V and 1 base from J, leaving 10 bases between. Germline CDR1 MDHEN, CDR2 SYDVKM. In DNA form, the CDR3 reads TGTGCCAGCAGTTTACGGGGGACCGGCACAGATACGCAGTATTTT. It encodes CASSLRGTGTDTQYF.

This clone was observed a handful of times. The rearrangement uses TRBV10-1 and TRBJ1-6; maybe TRBD1 (6 bases). V lost 6 bases and J lost 7, with 13 bases in between. Germline lookup yields CDR1 WNHNN and CDR2 SYGVQD (reference sequence). The CDR3 has 14 residues. In DNA form, the CDR3 reads TGCGCCAGCAGAACAGGGTGGAGGAATTCACCCCTCCACTTT. Residues: CASRTGWRNSPLHF.

The chain is built from TRBV11-2 and TRBJ2-7, with TRBD1 matching 8 bases. V lost 4 bases, J lost 5 bases, and 16 bases stayed unmatched. This CDR3 is built from 17 residues. Germline lookup yields CDR1 SGHAT and CDR2 FQNNGV. As DNA, the CDR3 is TGTGCCAGCAGCTCCTCATCCGCAGACAGGGGTAGGAACGAGCAGTACTTC. Amino acids: CASSSSSADRGRNEQYF.

This clone was picked up one time. V is TRBV3-1 (or the pseudogene TRBV3-2) and J is TRBJ1-1; no firm D call. The CDR3 covers 14 residues. V lost 3 bases to trimming and J lost 5 bases, with 13 bases between them. Per the germline V gene, CDR1 is LGHDT and CDR2 is YNNKEL (reference sequence). Here the CDR3 reads CASSQSWTGTEAFF. CDR3 coding DNA: TGTGCCAGCAGCCAGAGCTGGACGGGGACTGAAGCTTTCTTT.

This chain uses TRBV3-1 (or the pseudogene TRBV3-2) with TRBJ1-6; the D is unclear. The CDR3 spans 16 residues. CDR1 LGHDT and CDR2 YNNKEL come from the germline V gene (reference sequence). Trimming stripped 1 base from V and 8 bases from J, with 15 bases between. CDR3 protein: CASSQGLGRRDSPLHF. CDR3 coding DNA: TGTGCCAGCAGCCAAGGATTGGGCAGGCGGGATTCACCCCTCCACTTT.

CDR3: CASSLGQADTQYF. In nucleotides, the CDR3 is TGCGCCAGCAGCTTGGGACAGGCCGATACGCAGTATTTT. The gene calls are TRBV5-1 and TRBJ2-3, with D possibly TRBD1 on 6 matching bases. This CDR3 region has 13 residues. V was pared by 0 bases and J by 6 bases, with 8 bases between. In germline, CDR1 is SGHRS, CDR2 YFSETQ.